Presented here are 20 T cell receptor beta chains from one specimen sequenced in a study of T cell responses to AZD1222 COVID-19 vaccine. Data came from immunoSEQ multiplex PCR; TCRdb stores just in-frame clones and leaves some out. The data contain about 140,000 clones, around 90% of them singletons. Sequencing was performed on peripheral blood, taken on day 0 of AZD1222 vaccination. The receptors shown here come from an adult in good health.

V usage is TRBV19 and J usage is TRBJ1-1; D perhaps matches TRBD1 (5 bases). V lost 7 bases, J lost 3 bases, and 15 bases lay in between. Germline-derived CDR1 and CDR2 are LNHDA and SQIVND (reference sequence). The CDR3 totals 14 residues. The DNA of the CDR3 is TGTGCCAGTAACCCGGGGACGTCATACACTGAAGCTTTCTTT. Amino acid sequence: CASNPGTSYTEAFF.

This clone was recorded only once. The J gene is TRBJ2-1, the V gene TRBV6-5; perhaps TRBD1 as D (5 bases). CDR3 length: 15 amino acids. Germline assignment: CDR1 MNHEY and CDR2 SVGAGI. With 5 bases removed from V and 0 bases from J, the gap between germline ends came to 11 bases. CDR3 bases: TGTGCCAGCAGTACAGGTCAAAGCTCCTACAATGAGCAGTTCTTC. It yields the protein CASSTGQSSYNEQFF.

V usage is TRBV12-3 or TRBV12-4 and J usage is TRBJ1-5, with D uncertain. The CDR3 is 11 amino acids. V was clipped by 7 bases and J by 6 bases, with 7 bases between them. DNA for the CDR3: TGTGCCAGCATGCGAACTCAGCCCCAGCATTTT. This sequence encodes CASMRTQPQHF.

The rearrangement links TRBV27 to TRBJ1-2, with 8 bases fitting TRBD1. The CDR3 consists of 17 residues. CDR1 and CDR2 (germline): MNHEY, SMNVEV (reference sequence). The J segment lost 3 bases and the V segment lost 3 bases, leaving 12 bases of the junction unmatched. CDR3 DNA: TGTGCCAGCAGTTTCCGCACAGTAGCGACAGGGGACTATGGCTACACCTTC. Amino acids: CASSFRTVATGDYGYTF.

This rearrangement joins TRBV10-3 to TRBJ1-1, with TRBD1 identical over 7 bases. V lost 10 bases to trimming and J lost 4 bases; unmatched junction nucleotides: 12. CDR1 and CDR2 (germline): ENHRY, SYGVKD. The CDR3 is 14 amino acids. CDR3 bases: TGTGCCAGTAGGACAGGAGAGGGAACCACTGAAGCTTTCTTT. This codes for CASRTGEGTTEAFF.

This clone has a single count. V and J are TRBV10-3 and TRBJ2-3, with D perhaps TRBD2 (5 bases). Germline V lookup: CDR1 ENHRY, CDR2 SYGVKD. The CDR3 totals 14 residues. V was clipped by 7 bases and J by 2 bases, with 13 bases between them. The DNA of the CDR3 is TGTGCCATCAAGCCCGACGGGAACACAGATACGCAGTATTTT. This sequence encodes CAIKPDGNTDTQYF.

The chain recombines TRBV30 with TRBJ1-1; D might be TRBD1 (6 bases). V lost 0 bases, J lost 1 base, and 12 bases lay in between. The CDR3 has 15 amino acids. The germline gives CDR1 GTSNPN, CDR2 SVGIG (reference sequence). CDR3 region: CAWSVGGLRNTEAFF. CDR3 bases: TGTGCCTGGAGTGTAGGGGGATTGCGGAACACTGAAGCTTTCTTT.

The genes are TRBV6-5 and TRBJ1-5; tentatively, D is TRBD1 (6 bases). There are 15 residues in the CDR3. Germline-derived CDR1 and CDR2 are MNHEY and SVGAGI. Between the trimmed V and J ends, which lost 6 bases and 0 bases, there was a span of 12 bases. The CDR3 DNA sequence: TGTGCCAGCAGACCAACAGGGAATAGCAATCAGCCCCAGCATTTT. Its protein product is CASRPTGNSNQPQHF.

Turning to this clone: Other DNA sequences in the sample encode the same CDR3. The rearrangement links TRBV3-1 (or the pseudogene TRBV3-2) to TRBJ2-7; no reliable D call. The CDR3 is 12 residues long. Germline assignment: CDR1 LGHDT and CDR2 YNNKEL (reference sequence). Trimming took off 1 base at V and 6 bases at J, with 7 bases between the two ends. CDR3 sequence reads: CASSQVSREQYF. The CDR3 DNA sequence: TGTGCCAGCAGCCAAGTCTCTCGCGAGCAGTACTTC.

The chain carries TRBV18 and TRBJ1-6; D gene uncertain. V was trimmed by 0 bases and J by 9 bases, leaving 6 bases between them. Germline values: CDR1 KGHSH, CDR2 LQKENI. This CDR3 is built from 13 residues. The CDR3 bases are TGTGCCAGCTCACCACCTGTCGGTTCACCCCTCCACTTT. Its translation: CASSPPVGSPLHF.

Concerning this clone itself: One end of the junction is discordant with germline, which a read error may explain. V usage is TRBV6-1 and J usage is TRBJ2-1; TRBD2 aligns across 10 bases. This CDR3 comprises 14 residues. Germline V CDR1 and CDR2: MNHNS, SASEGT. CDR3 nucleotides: TGTGCCAGCAGTAAAGCGGGAGGGGACAATGAGCAGTTCTTC. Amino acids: CASSKAGGDNEQFF.

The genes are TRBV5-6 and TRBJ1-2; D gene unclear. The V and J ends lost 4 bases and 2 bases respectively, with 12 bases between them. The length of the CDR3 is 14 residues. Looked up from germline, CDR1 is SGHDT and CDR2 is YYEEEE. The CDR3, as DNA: TGTGCCAGCAGCCCGTTGGACCGAAACTATGGCTACACCTTC. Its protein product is CASSPLDRNYGYTF.

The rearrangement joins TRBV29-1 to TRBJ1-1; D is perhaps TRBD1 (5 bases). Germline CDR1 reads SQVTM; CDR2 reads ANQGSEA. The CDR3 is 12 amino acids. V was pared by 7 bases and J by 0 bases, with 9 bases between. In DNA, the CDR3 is TGCAGCGGGGGCAGAGTGAACACTGAAGCTTTCTTT. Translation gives CSGGRVNTEAFF.

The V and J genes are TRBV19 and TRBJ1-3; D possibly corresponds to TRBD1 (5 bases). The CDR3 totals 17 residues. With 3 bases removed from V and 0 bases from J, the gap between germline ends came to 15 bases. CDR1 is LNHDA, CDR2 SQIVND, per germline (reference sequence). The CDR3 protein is CASSILPGGVSGNTIYF. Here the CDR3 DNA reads TGTGCCAGTAGTATCCTCCCCGGGGGAGTCTCTGGAAACACCATATATTTT.

The CDR3 DNA sequence: TGTGCCAGCAGTTCTAGCGGGAGCTCCTACGAGCAGTACTTC. It codes for CASSSSGSSYEQYF. The J gene is TRBJ2-7, the V gene TRBV6-2 or TRBV6-3; 10 bases fit TRBD2. The CDR3 is 14 residues long. With 4 bases clipped from V and 0 bases from J, the junction kept 0 bases outside the gene matches. Germline V CDR1 and CDR2: MNHEY, SVGEGT.

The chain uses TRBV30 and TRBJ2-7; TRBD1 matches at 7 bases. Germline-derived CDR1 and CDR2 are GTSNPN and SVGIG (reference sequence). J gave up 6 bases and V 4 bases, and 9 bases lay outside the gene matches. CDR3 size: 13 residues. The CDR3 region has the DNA TGTGCCTGGAAGTCGACAGGGTATGGCGAGCAGTACTTC. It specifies CAWKSTGYGEQYF. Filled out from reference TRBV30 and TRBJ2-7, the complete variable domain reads SQTIHQWPATLVQPVGSPLSLECTVEGTSNPNLYWYRQAAGRGLQLLFYSVGIGQISSEVPQNLSASRPQDRQFILSSKKLLLSDSGFYLCAWKSTGYGEQYFGPGTRLTVT.

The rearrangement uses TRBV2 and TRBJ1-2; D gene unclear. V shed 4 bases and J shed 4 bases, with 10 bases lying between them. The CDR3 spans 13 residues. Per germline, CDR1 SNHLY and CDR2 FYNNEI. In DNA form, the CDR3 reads TGTGCCAGCAGTGGGCAGAACTTCTATGGCTACACCTTC. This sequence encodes CASSGQNFYGYTF. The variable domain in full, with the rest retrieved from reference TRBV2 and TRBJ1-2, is EPEVTQTPSHQVTQMGQEVILRCVPISNHLYFYWYRQILGQKVEFLVSFYNNEISEKSEIFDDQFSVERPDGSNFTLKIRSTKLEDSAMYFCASSGQNFYGYTFGSGTRLTVV.

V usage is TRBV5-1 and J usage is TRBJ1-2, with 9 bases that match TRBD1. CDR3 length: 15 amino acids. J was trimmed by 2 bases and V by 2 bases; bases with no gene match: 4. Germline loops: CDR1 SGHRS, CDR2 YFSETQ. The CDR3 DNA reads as TGCGCCAGCAGCTTAGGGACAGGGCCCAACTATGGCTACACCTTC. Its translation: CASSLGTGPNYGYTF.

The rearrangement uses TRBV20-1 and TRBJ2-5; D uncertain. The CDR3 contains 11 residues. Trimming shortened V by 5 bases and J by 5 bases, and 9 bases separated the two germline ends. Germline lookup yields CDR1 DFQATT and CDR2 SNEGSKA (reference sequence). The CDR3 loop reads CSALVFETQYF. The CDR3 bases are TGCAGTGCTTTGGTTTTCGAGACCCAGTACTTC.

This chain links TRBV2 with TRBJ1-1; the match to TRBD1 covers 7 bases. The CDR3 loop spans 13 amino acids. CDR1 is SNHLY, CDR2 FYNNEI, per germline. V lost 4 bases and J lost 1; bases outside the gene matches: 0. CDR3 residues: CASSGQGNTEAFF. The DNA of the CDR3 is TGTGCCAGCAGTGGACAGGGGAACACTGAAGCTTTCTTT.